What follows describes a single T cell receptor beta chain. The data stem from a study of cytomegalovirus exposure and HLA in healthy donors. Across the study: HLA-typed donors contributed 80 million or so unique TCRs, which were held in an early data release.

The PCR was carried out with 60 Vbeta primers and 13 Jbeta primers. Libraries were prepared by immunoSEQ multiplex PCR; TCRdb keeps only in-frame clonotypes and omits some of them. The sample includes about 120,000 clones, approximately 80% of them seen just once. This clonotype was sampled from a man aged 35 to 55 in good health and CMV-seropositive. Sequencing input: PBMCs.

CDR3 residues: CASSPDGGAGELFF. As DNA, the CDR3 is TGTGCCAGCAGCCCCGACGGGGGGGCCGGGGAGCTGTTTTTT. The chain employs TRBV27 and TRBJ2-2; TRBD2 agrees at 8 bases. The CDR3 spans 14 residues. V was pared by 6 bases and J by 6 bases, with 6 bases of the junction left unmatched. CDR1 is MNHEY, CDR2 SMNVEV, per germline (reference sequence).